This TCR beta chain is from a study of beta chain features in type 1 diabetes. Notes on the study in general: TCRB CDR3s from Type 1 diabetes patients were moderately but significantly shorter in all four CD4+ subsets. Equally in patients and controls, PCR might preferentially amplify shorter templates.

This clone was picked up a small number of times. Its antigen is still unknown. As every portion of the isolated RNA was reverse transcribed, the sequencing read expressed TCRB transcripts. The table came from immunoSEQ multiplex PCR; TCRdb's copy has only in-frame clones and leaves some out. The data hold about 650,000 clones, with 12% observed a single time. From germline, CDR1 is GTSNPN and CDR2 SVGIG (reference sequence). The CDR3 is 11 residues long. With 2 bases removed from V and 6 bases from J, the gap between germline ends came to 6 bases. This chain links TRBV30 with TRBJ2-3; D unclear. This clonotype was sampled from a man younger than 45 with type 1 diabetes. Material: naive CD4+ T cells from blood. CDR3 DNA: TGTGCCTGGAGTCCTATGGATACGCAGTATTTT. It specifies CAWSPMDTQYF.